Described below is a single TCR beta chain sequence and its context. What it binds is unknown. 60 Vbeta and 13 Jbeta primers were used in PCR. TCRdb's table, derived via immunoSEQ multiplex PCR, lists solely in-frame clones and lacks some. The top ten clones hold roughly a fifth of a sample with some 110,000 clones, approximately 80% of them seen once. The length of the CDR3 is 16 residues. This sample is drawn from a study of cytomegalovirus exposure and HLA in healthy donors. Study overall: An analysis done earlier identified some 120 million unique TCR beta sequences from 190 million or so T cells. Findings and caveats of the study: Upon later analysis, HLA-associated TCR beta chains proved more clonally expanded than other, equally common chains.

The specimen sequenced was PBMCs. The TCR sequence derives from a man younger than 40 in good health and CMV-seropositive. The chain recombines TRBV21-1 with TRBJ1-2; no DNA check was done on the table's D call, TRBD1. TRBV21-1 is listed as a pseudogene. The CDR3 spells CASTTSGGSSSGGYTF. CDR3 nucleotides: TGTGCCAGCACCACTTCAGGGGGCAGCTCCTCCGGAGGCTACACCTTC.